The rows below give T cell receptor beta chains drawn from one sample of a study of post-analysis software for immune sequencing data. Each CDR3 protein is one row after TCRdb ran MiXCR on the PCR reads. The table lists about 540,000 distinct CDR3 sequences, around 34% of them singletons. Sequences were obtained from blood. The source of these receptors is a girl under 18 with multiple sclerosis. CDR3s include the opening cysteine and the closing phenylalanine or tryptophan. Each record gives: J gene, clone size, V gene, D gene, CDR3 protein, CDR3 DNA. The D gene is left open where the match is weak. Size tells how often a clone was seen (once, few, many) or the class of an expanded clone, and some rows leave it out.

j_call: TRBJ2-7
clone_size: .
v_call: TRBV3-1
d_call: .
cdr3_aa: CASSMGRRVPYEQYF
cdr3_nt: TGTGCCAGCTCCATGGGGAGGCGGGTCCCTTACGAGCAGTACTTC

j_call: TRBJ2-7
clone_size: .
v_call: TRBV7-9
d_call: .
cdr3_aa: CASSFGDKGYEQYF
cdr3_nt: TGTGCCAGCAGCTTTGGAGACAAGGGCTACGAGCAGTACTTC

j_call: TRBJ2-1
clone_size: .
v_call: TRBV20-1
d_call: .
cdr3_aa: CSANGLTLAYNEQFF
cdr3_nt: TGCAGTGCAAACGGACTAACCCTAGCCTACAATGAGCAGTTCTTC

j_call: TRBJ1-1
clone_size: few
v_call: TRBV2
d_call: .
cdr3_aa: CASSGMMNTEAFF
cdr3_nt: TGTGCCAGCAGTGGGATGATGAACACTGAAGCTTTCTTT

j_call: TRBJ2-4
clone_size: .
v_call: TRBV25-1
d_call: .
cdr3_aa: CASTSTQDPKNIQYF
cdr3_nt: TGTGCCAGCACCTCAACCCAGGACCCCAAAAACATTCAGTACTTC

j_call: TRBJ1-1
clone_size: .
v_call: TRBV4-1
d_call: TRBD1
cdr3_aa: CASSQDRDRDTEAFF
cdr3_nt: TGCGCCAGCAGCCAGGACCGGGACAGGGACACTGAAGCTTTCTTT

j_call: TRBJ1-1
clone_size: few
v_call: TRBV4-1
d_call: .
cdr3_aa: CASSQAGGVEAFF
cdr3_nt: TGCGCCAGCAGCCAAGCGGGGGGGGTTGAAGCTTTCTTT

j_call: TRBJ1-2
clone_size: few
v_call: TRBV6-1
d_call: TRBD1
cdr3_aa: CASVTRTGGGYTF
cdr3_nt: TGTGCCAGCGTGACCAGGACAGGCGGAGGCTACACCTTC

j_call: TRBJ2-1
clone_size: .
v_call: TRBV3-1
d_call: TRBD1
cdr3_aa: CASSLSKGQGPPFF
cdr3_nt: TGTGCCAGCAGCCTTTCGAAGGGACAGGGGCCGCCGTTCTTC

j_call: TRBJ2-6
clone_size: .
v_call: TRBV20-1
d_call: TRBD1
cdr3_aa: CSAPDRDGANVLTF
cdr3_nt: TGCAGTGCACCGGACAGGGACGGGGCCAACGTCCTGACTTTC

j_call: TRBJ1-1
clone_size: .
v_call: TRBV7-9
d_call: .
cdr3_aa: CASSPYRNTEAFF
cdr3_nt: TGTGCCAGCAGCCCTTACAGGAACACTGAAGCTTTCTTT

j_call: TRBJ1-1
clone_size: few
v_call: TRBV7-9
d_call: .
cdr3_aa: CASSFPGVRAEAFF
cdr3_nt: TGTGCCAGCAGCTTCCCAGGGGTGAGGGCTGAAGCTTTCTTT

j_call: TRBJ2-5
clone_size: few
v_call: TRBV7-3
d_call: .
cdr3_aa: CASSLQGTRGETQYF
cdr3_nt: TGTGCCAGCAGCTTACAGGGGACTCGCGGAGAGACCCAGTACTTC

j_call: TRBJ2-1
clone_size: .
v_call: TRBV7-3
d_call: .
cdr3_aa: CASSLALSGSEQFF
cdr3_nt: TGTGCCAGCAGCTTGGCCTTGTCCGGGTCCGAGCAGTTCTTC

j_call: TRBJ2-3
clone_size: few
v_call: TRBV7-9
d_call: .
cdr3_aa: CASSLLGGASTDTQYF
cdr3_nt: TGTGCCAGCAGCTTATTAGGGGGGGCCAGTACAGATACGCAGTATTTT

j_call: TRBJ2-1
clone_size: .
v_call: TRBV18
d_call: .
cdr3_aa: CASSPVEGSSYNEQFF
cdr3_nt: TGTGCCAGCTCACCCGTTGAGGGGAGCTCCTACAATGAGCAGTTCTTC

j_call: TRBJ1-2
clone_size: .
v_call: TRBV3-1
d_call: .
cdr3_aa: CASSQSGASGYTF
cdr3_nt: TGTGCCAGCAGCCAATCGGGGGCTAGTGGCTACACCTTC

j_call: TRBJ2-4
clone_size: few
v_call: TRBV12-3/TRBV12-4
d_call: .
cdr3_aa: CASSFGAGNKNIQYF
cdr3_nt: TGTGCCAGCAGTTTTGGGGCCGGTAACAAAAACATTCAGTACTTC

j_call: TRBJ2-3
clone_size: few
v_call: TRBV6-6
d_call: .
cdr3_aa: CASSYSNWGSTDTQYF
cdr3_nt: TGTGCCAGCAGTTACTCGAATTGGGGAAGCACAGATACGCAGTATTTT

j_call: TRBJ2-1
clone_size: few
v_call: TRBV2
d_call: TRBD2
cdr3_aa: CASRPLSSGGASYNEQFF
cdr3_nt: TGTGCCAGCAGGCCTCTATCTAGCGGGGGGGCTTCCTACAATGAGCAGTTCTTC

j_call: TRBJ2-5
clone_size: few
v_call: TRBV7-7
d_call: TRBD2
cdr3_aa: CASSSGSSGQLETQYF
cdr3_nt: TGTGCTAGCAGCTCCGGGAGTAGCGGGCAACTTGAGACCCAGTACTTC

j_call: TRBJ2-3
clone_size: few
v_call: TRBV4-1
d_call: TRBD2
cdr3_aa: CASSQEISGGAGGRDTQYF
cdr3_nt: TGCGCCAGCAGCCAAGAGATTAGCGGGGGGGCCGGGGGAAGAGATACGCAGTATTTT

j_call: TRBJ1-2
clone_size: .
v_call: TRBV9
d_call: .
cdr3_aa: CASYRQLYGYTF
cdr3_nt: TGTGCCAGCTATCGACAGCTCTATGGCTACACCTTC

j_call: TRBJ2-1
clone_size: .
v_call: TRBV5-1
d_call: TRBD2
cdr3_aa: CASSWTSGGKEQFF
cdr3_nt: TGCGCCAGCAGCTGGACTAGCGGGGGGAAGGAGCAGTTCTTC

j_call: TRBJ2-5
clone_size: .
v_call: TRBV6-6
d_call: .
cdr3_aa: CASSYRGSETQYF
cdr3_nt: TGTGCCAGCAGTTACAGAGGGTCAGAGACCCAGTACTTC

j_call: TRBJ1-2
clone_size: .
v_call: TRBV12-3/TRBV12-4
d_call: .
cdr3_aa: CASSFGNTIYGYTF
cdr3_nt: TGTGCCAGCAGTTTCGGCAATACAATCTATGGCTACACCTTC

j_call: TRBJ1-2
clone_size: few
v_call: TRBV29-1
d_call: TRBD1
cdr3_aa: CSVEDLRGGEYGYTF
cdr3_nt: TGCAGCGTTGAAGATCTCAGAGGGGGCGAGTATGGCTACACCTTC

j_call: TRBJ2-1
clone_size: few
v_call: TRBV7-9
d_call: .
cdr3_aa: CASRGATHNEQFF
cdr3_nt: TGTGCCAGCCGAGGGGCCACACACAATGAGCAGTTCTTC

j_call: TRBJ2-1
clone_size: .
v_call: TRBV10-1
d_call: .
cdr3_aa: CASSDFSLARAAYNEQFF
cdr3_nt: TGCGCCAGCAGTGATTTCTCCCTAGCAAGGGCAGCCTACAATGAGCAGTTCTTC

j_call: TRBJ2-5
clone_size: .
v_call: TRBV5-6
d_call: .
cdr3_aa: CASSLVGGKKEATQYF
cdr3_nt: TGTGCCAGCAGCTTGGTGGGGGGCAAGAAGGAAGCGACCCAGTACTTC

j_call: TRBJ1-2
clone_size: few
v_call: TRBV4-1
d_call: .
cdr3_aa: CASSPSVVGAYSGYTF
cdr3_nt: TGCGCCAGCAGCCCCTCTGTGGTGGGGGCGTACTCCGGCTACACCTTC

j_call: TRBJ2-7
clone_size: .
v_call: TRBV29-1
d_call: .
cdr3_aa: CSVAFLGGSYNEQYF
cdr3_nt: TGCAGCGTCGCCTTTCTGGGAGGATCCTACAATGAGCAGTACTTC